This passage covers 8 T cell receptor beta chains from one sample sequenced in a study of T cells expressing NK-cell markers. TCRdb re-analyzed the 5' RACE reads; it lists each CDR3 protein once, without DNA. This table holds 350,000 to 500,000 distinct CDR3 sequences. Sample: blood T cells: a sorted CD56 or NKG2C T cell subset, CD4+ or CD8+ T cells, or bulk PBMC T cells (not recorded which). The receptors derive from a woman aged 18-70 years in good health.

The CDR3 protein is CASTANTVDQPQHF. The genes are TRBV12-3 or TRBV12-4 and TRBJ1-5. The CDR3 sequence is 14 residues long.

The J gene is TRBJ2-5, the V gene TRBV3-1; checking the TCRdb D call of TRBD1 is not possible without DNA. This CDR3 has 17 amino acids. Germline CDR1 reads LGHDT; CDR2 reads YNNKEL (reference sequence). CDR3 loop: CASRQTSAGAGWETQYF.

V is TRBV5-1 and J is TRBJ1-1; no DNA is available, so the TRBD1 call from TCRdb remains unchecked. Germline lookup yields CDR1 SGHRS and CDR2 YFSETQ. This CDR3 is 13 amino acids long. The CDR3 loop reads CASSLEGRTEAFF.

The chain links TRBV20-1 to TRBJ1-3. Looked up from germline, CDR1 is DFQATT and CDR2 is SNEGSKA (reference sequence). The CDR3 has 14 residues. CDR3 sequence: CSATLRSSGNTIYF.

The chain is built from TRBV7-8 and TRBJ2-5; TCRdb indicates TRBD1, and absent DNA this call remains unverified. The V gene's germline CDR1 is SGHVS and CDR2 FQNEAQ. The CDR3 length is 14 residues. This chain's CDR3 is CASSSGTGEETQYF.

The chain uses TRBV6-1 and TRBJ2-7; TCRdb designates TRBD2, a call that cannot be tested without DNA. Germline-derived CDR1 and CDR2 are MNHNS and SASEGT. The CDR3 has 16 amino acids. The CDR3: CASSESLAGQAYEQYF.

The V gene is TRBV20-1, the J gene TRBJ2-1; TCRdb's assignment of TRBD1 cannot be checked, as there is no DNA. Germline V CDR1 and CDR2: DFQATT, SNEGSKA (reference sequence). The CDR3 has 17 residues. The CDR3 is CSNSQENSGSPYNEQFF.

CDR3 in amino acids: CSARDWGQANEKLFF. The chain recombines TRBV20-1 with TRBJ1-4; TCRdb indicates TRBD1, and absent DNA this call remains unverified. Germline V gene sequence: CDR1 DFQATT, CDR2 SNEGSKA (reference sequence). This CDR3 spans 15 amino acids.